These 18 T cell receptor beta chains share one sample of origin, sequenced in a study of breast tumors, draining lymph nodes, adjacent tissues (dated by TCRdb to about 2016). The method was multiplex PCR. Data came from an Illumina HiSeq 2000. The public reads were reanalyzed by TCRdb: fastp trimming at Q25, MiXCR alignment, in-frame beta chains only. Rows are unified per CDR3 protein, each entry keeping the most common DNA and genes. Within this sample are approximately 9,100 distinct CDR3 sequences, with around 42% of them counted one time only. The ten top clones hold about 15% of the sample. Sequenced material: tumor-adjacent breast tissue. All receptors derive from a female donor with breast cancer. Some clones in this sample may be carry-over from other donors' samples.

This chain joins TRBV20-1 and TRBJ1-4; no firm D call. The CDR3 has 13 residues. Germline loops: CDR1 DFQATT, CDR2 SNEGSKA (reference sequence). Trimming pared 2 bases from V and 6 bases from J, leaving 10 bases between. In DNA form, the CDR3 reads TGCAGTGCTAGATCGGTTGAGGATGAAAAACTGTTTTTT. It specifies CSARSVEDEKLFF.

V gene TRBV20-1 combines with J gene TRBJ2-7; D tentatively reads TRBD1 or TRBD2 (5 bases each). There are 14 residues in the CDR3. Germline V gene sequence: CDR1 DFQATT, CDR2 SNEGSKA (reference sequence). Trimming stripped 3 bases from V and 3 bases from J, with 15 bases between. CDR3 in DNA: TGCAGTGCTAGGGGACCAGTGGGGTTCTACGAGCAGTACTTC. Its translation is CSARGPVGFYEQYF.

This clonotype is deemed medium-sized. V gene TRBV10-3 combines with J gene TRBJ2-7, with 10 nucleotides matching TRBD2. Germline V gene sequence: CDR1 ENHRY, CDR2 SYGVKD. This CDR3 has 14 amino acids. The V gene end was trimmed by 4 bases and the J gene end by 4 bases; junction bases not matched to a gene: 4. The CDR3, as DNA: TGTGCCATCAGTGTGGGACTAGCGCAGTACGAGCAGTACTTC. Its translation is CAISVGLAQYEQYF.

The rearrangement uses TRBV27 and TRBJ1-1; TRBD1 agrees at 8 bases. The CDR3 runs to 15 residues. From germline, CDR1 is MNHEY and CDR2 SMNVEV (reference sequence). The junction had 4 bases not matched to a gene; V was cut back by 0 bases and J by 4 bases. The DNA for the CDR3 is TGTGCCAGCAGTTTATCAGACAGGGGCAGCACTGAAGCTTTCTTT. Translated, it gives CASSLSDRGSTEAFF.

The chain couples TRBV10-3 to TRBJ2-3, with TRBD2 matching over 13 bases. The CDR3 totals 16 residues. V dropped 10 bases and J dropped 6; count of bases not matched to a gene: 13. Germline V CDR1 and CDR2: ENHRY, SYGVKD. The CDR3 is CATAGGLAGEGDTQYF. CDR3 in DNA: TGTGCCACCGCGGGTGGACTAGCGGGAGAGGGGGATACGCAGTATTTT.

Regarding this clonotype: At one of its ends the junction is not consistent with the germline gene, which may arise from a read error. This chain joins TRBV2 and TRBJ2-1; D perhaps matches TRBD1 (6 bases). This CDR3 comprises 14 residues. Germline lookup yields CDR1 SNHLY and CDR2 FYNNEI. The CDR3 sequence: CASSGRTGHNQQFF. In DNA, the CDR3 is TGTGCCAGCAGTGGACGAACAGGGCACAATCAGCAGTTCTTC.

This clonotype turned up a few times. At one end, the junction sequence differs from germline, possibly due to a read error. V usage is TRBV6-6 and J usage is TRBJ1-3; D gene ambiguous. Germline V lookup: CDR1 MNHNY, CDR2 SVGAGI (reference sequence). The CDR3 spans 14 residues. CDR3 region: CASSSGSAGNAIYF. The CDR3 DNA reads TGTGCCAGCAGTAGCGGATCGGCCGGAAACGCCATATATTTT.

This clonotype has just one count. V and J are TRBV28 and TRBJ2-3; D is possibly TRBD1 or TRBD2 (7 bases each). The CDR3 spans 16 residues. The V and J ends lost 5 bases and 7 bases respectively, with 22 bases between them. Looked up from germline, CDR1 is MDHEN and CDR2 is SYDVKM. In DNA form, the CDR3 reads TGTGCCAGCAGTCTCCTACAGGGGAGGGGGCCTCATACGCAGTATTTT. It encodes CASSLLQGRGPHTQYF.

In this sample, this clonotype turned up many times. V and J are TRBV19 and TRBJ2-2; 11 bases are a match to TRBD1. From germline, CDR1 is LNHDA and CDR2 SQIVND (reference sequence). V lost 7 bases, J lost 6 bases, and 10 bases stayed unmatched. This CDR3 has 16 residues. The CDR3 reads CASTKTGTGGSGELFF. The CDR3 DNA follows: TGTGCCAGTACCAAAACCGGGACAGGGGGTTCCGGGGAGCTGTTTTTT.

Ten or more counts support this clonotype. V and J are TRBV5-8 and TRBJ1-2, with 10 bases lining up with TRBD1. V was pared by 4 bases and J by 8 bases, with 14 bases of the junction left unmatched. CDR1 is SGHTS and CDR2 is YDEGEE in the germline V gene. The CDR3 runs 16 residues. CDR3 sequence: CASSPLPGQGTTGYTF. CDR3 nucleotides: TGTGCCAGCAGCCCCCTCCCGGGACAGGGGACCACCGGCTACACCTTC.

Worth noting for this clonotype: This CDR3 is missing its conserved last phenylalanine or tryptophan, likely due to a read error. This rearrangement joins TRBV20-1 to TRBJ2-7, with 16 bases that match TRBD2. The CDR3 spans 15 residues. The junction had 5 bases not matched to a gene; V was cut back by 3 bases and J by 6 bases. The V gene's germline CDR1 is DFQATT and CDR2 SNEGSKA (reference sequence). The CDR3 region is CSASGTSGRAGEQYL. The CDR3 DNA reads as TGCAGTGCTAGTGGGACTAGCGGGAGGGCCGGCGAGCAGTACCTC.

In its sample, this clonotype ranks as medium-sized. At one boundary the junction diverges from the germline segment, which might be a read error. CDR3 bases: TGCAGTGCTAGATCGCCTGAGGTCAATCAACCCCAGCATTTT. It encodes CSARSPEVNQPQHF. J is TRBJ1-5 and V is TRBV20-1; no clear D gene. Germline values: CDR1 DFQATT, CDR2 SNEGSKA (reference sequence). The CDR3 contains 14 residues.

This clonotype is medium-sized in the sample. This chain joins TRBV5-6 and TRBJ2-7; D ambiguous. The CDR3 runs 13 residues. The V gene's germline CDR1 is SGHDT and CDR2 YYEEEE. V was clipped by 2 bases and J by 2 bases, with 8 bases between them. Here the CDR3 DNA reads TGTGCCAGCAGCTTCATGTTAACCTACGAGCAGTACTTC. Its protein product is CASSFMLTYEQYF.

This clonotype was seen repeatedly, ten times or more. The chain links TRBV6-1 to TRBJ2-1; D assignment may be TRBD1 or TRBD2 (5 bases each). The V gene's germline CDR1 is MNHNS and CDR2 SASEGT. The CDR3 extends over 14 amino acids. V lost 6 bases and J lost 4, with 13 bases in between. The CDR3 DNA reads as TGTGCCAGCAGCCTTGGGACCAGATACAATGAGCAGTTCTTC. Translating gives CASSLGTRYNEQFF.

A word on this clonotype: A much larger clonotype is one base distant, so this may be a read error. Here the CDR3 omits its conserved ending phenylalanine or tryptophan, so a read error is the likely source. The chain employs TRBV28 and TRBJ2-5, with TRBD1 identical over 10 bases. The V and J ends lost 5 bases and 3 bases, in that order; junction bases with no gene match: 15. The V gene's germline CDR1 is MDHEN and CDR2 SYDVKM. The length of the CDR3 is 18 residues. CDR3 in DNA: TGTGCCAGCAGTACGCTACCCGGGGACAGGGGAGTTAAAGAGACCCAGTACCTC. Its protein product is CASSTLPGDRGVKETQYL.

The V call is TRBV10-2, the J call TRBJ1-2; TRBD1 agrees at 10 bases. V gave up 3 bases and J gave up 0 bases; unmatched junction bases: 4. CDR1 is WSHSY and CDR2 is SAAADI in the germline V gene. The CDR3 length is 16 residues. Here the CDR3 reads CASSDRDRGSNYGYTF. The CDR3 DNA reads TGCGCCAGCAGTGATCGGGACAGGGGATCTAACTATGGCTACACCTTC.

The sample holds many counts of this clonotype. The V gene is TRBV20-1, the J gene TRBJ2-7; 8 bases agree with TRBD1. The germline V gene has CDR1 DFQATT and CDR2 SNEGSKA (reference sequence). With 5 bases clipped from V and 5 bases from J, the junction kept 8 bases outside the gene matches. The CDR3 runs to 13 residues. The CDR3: CSAYRQGFHEQYF. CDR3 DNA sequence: TGCAGTGCTTATAGACAGGGGTTCCACGAGCAGTACTTC.

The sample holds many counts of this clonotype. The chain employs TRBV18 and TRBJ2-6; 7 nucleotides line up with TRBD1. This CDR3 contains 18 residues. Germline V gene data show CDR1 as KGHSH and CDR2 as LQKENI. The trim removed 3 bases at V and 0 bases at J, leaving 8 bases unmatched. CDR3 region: CASSPAQGMGSGANVLTF. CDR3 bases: TGTGCCAGCTCACCCGCACAGGGGATGGGCTCTGGGGCCAACGTCCTGACTTTC.